Described below is a single TCR beta chain sequence and its context. Its specificity is not known. The donors were part of the 120-subject validation cohort, which stood apart from the roughly 700-subject first cohort. This sample was included in a study of cytomegalovirus exposure and HLA in healthy donors. Study summary: The platform used for the roughly 120 validation repertoires matched that of the 650 to 750 first-cohort repertoires, a later analysis reported.

Deletions cut 0 bases from V and 5 bases from J, with 7 bases between. This CDR3 contains 13 residues. The germline gives CDR1 MNHEY, CDR2 SVGAGI. Study-level findings and limits: The study put 150 or so TCR beta chains on its list as cytomegalovirus-associated. A few CMV-associated chains proved CMV antigen-specific in vitro.

Using immunoSEQ multiplex PCR, the repertoire was profiled, and TCRdb retains in-frame clones only, with some absent. The sample holds around 100,000 clones, about 85% seen once. The receptor was isolated from a man aged 18 to 30 in good health and CMV-seropositive. The chain carries TRBV6-5 and TRBJ1-1; no clear D gene. Sequenced: PBMCs. The DNA for the CDR3 is TGTGCCAGCAGTTACTCGGCGGGTACTGAAGCTTTCTTT. Residues: CASSYSAGTEAFF.